The clone carrying this T cell receptor beta chain was seen just once. Authors' processing steps: Cell counts per sample came from amplifying reference gene primers. TCRdb's table, derived via immunoSEQ multiplex PCR, lists solely in-frame clones and lacks some. From that table come the V and J calls and clone size; the DNA was used to work out D and trimming. This table holds about 190,000 clones, roughly 91% found once. This sample is part of a study of blood T cell repertoires in COVID-19. Overall study: Sites across the United States, Italy and Spain contributed samples from acute and convalescent COVID-19. In each case, the material was cDNA or gDNA derived from T cells, B-cell-depleted T cells, or PBMCs.

The sample taken for sequencing was peripheral blood. The sequence derives from a man in his forties with active or convalescent COVID-19.

CDR3 region: CASSPPRQPYGYTF. The DNA for the CDR3 is TGTGCCAGCAGCCCCCCCAGACAACCCTATGGCTACACCTTC. The rearrangement uses TRBV11-2 and TRBJ1-2; D unresolved. Trimming pared 5 bases from V and 4 bases from J, leaving 14 bases between. Germline-derived CDR1 and CDR2 are SGHAT and FQNNGV. This CDR3 region has 14 residues.